This T cell receptor beta chain was sequenced in a study of cytomegalovirus exposure and HLA in healthy donors. Study information: In a previous analysis, 120 million or so unique TCR beta sequences were found from 150 million to 200 million T cells.

Primers included in the PCR were 60 Vbeta and 13 Jbeta primers. Here immunoSEQ multiplex PCR was the method, and the copy in TCRdb shows in-frame clones only, minus some. The sample has under 200,000 clones; roughly 85% are singletons. V was shortened by 0 bases and J by 7 bases, with 14 bases between the two germline ends. This CDR3 has 15 residues. Per the germline V gene, CDR1 is SGDLS and CDR2 is YYNGEE. The receptor's source is a woman in her fifties or sixties in good health and CMV-seronegative. The rearrangement links TRBV9 to TRBJ2-1, with D hard to call. Sequencing was done on a sample of PBMCs. The CDR3 protein is CASSVVVTSGNEQFF. In DNA form, the CDR3 reads TGTGCCAGCAGCGTAGTGGTCACCTCCGGGAATGAGCAGTTCTTC.